This TCR beta chain was identified in a study of lymphopenia after photon versus proton radiotherapy. Overall study findings and caveats: Survival link was tested only in deceased patients; proton benefit remains a possibility. Post-nadir diversity loss with photons came from oligoclonal expansion, particularly CD8+ Temra cells. Proton therapy kept repertoires fairly stable, unlike photons, which gained effector/memory cells. A bigger post-nadir fall in TCR diversity correlated inversely with survival time in deceased patients.

Some clones are missing from TCRdb's copy, which holds only in-frame ones; the method was immunoSEQ multiplex PCR. The sample carries approximately 29,000 clones, 75% to 90% recorded once. Note on this clone: Its antigen remains unknown.

The specimen comprised peripheral blood, sampled from a patient treated with proton-based radiotherapy. This receptor was obtained from a woman in her seventies with pancreatic cancer.

CDR3 DNA sequence: TGTGCCAGTAGTATCATGGACAGGGGGCGTTGGGGCACTGAAGCTTTCTTT. It encodes CASSIMDRGRWGTEAFF. The V and J genes are TRBV19 and TRBJ1-1; 11 nucleotides align to TRBD1. Trimming took 3 bases from V and 4 from J; bases not matched to a gene: 10. Per germline, CDR1 LNHDA and CDR2 SQIVND (reference sequence). CDR3 length: 17 residues.